The clone carrying this TCR beta chain has ten or more counts. Its antigen remains unknown. Germline trimming cut 0 bases from V and 0 bases from J; bases unmatched to any gene: 5. The CDR3 covers 16 residues. Germline CDR1 and CDR2: MNHNY and SVGAGI (reference sequence). The entry originates in a study of T cells in Graves' hyperthyroidism and ophthalmopathy. Background on the study: Peripheral blood was acquired at first diagnosis, ahead of any therapy whatsoever.

There were TCR beta CDR3 regions amplified from RNA transcripts. The HTBI primer set served for first-round RT-PCR of the TCR CDR3. TCRdb re-called the multiplex PCR reads through MiXCR, storing one row per CDR3 protein. The repertoire holds fewer than 650,000 distinct CDR3 sequences, with 13% to 15% as singletons. Findings and limits, study-wide: Using 13 V-J features, a model discriminated ophthalmopathy from stable hyperthyroidism.

Sequenced sample: blood. V is TRBV6-6 and J is TRBJ2-7; 7 positions match TRBD1. The TCR sequence derives from a woman in her 40s with Graves' hyperthyroidism. In DNA, the CDR3 is TGTGCCAGCAGTTACTCCCCGGACAGGAGCTCCTACGAGCAGTACTTC. Amino acids: CASSYSPDRSSYEQYF.